Here is one T cell receptor beta chain with its context. This study enrolled people aged 18 to 89 from about 24 US geographic areas. This entry comes from a study of blood T cell repertoires in COVID-19. V dropped 7 bases and J dropped 4 bases, with 11 bases sitting between them. The CDR3 consists of 12 residues. Looked up from germline, CDR1 is MNHEY and CDR2 is SVGAGI. As processed by the authors: Quantification of nucleated cells was approximated via reference gene primer amplification. TCRdb's table, derived via immunoSEQ multiplex PCR, lists solely in-frame clones and lacks some. Clonal size and the V and J genes are those of that table, whereas D and trimming came from the DNA. Altogether over 350,000 clones are present, around nine tenths being singletons, with the ten largest covering approximately 10%.

This chain uses TRBV6-5 with TRBJ2-7; no reliable D call. The sequencing input was PBMCs or T cells enriched from blood (not recorded which). The sequence derives from a woman aged 45-65 years who had recovered from COVID-19. The CDR3: CASTSPRYEQYF. CDR3 sequence (DNA): TGTGCCAGCACCTCCCCGAGGTACGAGCAGTACTTC.